The source of this T cell receptor beta chain is a study of blood T cell repertoires in COVID-19. The CDR3 covers 14 residues. V was clipped by 3 bases and J by 4 bases, with 12 bases between them. CDR1 and CDR2 from the germline V gene are LNHDA and SQIVND (reference sequence). Assay: immunoSEQ multiplex PCR; the TCRdb copy retains only in-frame clones and omits some. The table has more than 150,000 clones, roughly 90% seen once. Input material: PBMCs or T cells enriched from blood (not recorded which). This chain uses TRBV19 with TRBJ2-5; no clear D. The clonotype originates from a woman aged 50 to 65 who had recovered from COVID-19. The CDR3 DNA sequence: TGTGCCAGTAGTATGGTTGAAGCGCGAGAGACCCAGTACTTC. Translating it yields CASSMVEARETQYF.